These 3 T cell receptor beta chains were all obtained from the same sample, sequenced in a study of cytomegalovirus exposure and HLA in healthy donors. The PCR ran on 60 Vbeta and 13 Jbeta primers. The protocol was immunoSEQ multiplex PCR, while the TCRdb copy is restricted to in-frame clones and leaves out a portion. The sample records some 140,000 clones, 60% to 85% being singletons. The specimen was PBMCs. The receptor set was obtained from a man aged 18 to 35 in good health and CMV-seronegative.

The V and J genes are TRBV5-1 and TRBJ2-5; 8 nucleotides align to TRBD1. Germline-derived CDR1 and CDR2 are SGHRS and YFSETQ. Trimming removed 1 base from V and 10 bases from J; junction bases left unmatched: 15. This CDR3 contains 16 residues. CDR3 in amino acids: CASSLNPDRGGGIQYF. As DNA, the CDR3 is TGCGCCAGCAGCTTGAACCCAGACAGGGGTGGCGGAATCCAGTACTTC.

The CDR3 protein is CASSFSTGELFF. For the CDR3, the DNA is TGCGCCAGCAGCTTTAGCACCGGGGAGCTGTTTTTT. The chain couples TRBV5-1 to TRBJ2-2; D uncertain. The germline gives CDR1 SGHRS, CDR2 YFSETQ. Trimming shortened V by 2 bases and J by 4 bases, and 3 bases separated the two germline ends. The CDR3 contains 12 residues.

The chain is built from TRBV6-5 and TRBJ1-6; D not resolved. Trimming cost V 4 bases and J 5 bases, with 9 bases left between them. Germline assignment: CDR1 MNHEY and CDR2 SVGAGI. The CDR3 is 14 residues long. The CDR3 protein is CASSLRGDNSPLHF. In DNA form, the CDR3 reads TGTGCCAGCAGTTTGCGAGGCGATAATTCACCCCTCCACTTT.